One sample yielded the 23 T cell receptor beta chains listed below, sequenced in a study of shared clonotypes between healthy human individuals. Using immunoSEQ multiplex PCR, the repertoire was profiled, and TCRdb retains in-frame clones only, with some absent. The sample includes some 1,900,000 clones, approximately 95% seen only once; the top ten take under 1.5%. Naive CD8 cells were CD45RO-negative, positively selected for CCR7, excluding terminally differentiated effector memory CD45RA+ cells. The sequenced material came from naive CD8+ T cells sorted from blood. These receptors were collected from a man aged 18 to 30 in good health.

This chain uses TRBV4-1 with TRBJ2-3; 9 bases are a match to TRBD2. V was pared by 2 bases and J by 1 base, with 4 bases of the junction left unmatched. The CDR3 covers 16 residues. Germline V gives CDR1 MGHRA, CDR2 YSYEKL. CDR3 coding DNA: TGCGCCAGCAGCCAACGGGCTAGCGGGGGCACAGATACGCAGTATTTT. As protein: CASSQRASGGTDTQYF.

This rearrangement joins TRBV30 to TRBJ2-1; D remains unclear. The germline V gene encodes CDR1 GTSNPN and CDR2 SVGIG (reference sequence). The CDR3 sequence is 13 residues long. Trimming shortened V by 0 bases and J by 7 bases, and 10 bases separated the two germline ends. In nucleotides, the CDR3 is TGTGCCTGGAGTGTTTTATCCCGGAATGAGCAGTTCTTC. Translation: CAWSVLSRNEQFF.

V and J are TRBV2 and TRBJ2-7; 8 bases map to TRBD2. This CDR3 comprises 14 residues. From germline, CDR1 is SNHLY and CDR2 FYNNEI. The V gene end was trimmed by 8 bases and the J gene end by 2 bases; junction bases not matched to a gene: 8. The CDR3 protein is CASGAGGAPYEQYF. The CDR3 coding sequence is TGTGCCAGCGGGGCGGGAGGTGCCCCCTACGAGCAGTACTTC.

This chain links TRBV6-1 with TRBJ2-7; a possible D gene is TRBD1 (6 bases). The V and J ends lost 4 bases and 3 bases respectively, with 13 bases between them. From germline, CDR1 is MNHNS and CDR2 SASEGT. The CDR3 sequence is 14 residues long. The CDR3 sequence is CASSGRGVSYEQYF. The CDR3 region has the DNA TGTGCCAGCAGTGGCAGGGGTGTTAGCTACGAGCAGTACTTC.

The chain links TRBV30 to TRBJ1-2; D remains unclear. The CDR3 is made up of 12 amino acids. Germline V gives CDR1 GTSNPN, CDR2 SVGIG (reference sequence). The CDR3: CAKGGPLDGYTF. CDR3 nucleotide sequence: TGTGCAAAGGGAGGCCCCCTGGATGGCTACACCTTC.

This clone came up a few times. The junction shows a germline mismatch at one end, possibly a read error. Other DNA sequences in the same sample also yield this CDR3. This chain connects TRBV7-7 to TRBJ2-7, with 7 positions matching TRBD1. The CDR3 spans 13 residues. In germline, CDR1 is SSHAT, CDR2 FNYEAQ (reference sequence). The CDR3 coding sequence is TGTGCTAGCAGCGCCGGGACAGCCTACGAGCAGTACTTC. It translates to CASSAGTAYEQYF.

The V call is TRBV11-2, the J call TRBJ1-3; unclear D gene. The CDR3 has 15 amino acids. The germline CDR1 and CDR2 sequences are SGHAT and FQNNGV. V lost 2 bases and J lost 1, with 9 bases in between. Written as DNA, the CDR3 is TGTGCCAGCAGCTTATGGTTGGGGTCTGGAAACACCATATATTTT. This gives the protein CASSLWLGSGNTIYF. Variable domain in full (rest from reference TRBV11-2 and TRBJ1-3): EAGVAQSPRYKIIEKRQSVAFWCNPISGHATLYWYQQILGQGPKLLIQFQNNGVVDDSQLPKDRFSAERLKGVDSTLKIQPAKLEDSAVYLCASSLWLGSGNTIYFGEGSWLTVV.

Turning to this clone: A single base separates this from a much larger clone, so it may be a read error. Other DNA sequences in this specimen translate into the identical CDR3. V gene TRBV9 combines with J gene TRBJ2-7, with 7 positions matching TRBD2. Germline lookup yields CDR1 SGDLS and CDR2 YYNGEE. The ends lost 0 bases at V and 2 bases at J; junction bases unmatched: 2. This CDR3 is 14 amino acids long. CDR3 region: CASSVGGSPYEQYF. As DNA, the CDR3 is TGTGCCAGCAGCGTAGGCGGGAGCCCCTACGAGCAGTACTTC.

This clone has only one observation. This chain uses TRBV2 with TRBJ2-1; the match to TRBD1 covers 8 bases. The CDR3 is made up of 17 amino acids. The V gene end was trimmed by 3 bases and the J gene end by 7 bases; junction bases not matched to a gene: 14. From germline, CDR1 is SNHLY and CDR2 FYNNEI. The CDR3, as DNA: TGTGCCAGCAGTGAGGACAGGGTCTTGGGGTTACTAAATGAGCAGTTCTTC. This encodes CASSEDRVLGLLNEQFF.

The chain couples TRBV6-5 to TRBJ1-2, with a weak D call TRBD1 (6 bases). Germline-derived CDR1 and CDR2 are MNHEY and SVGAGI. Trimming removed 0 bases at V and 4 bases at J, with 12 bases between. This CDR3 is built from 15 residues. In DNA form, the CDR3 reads TGTGCCAGCAGTTACTCAGAGGGGGTCATCTATGGCTACACCTTC. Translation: CASSYSEGVIYGYTF.

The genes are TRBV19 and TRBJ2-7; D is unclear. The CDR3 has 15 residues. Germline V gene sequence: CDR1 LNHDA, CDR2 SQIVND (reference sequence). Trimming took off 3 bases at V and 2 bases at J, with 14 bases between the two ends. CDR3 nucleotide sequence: TGTGCCAGTAGTATTTCGGTCGAAATCGCCTACGAGCAGTACTTC. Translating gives CASSISVEIAYEQYF.

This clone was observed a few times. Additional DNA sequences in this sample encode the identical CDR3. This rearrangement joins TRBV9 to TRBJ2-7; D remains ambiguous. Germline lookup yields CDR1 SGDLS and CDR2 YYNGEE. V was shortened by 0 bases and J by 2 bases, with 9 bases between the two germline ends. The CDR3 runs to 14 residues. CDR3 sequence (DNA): TGTGCCAGCAGCGTAGGGTCAGCGACCTACGAGCAGTACTTC. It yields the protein CASSVGSATYEQYF.

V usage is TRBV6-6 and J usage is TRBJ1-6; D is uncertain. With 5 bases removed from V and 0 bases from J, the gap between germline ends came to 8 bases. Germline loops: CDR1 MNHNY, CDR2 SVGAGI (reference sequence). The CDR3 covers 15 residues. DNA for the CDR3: TGTGCCAGCAGTCCCGGGAGCTCCTATAATTCACCCCTCCACTTT. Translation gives CASSPGSSYNSPLHF.

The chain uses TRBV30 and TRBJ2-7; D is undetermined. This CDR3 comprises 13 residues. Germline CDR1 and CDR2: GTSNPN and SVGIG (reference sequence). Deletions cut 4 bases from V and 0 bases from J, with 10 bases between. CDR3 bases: TGTGCCTGGAAGCGAGAAGTCTCCTACGAGCAGTACTTC. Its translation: CAWKREVSYEQYF.

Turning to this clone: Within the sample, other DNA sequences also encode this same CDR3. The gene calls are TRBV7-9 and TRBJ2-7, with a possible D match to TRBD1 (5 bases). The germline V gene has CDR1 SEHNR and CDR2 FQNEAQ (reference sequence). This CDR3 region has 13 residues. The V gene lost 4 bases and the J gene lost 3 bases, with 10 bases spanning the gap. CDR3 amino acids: CASSSRQSYEQYF. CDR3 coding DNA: TGTGCCAGCAGCTCCCGACAGAGCTACGAGCAGTACTTC. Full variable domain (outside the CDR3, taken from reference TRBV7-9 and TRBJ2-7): DTGVSQNPRHKITKRGQNVTFRCDPISEHNRLYWYRQTLGQGPEFLTYFQNEAQLEKSRLLSDRFSAERPKGSFSTLEIQRTEQGDSAMYLCASSSRQSYEQYFGPGTRLTVT.

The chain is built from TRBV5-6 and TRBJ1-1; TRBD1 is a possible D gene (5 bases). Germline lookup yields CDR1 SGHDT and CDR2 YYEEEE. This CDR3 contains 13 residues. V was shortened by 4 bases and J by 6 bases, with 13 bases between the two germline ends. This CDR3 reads CASSPDWGSEAFF. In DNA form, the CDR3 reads TGTGCCAGCAGCCCAGATTGGGGCTCTGAAGCTTTCTTT.

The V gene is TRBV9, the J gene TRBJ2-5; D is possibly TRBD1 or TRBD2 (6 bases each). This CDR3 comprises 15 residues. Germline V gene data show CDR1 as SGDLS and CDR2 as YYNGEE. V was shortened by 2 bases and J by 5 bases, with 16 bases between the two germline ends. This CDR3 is CASSVGQPGVETQYF. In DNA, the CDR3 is TGTGCCAGCAGCGTCGGACAGCCGGGGGTTGAGACCCAGTACTTC. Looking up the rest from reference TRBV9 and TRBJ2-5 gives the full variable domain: DSGVTQTPKHLITATGQRVTLRCSPRSGDLSVYWYQQSLDQGLQFLIQYYNGEERAKGNILERFSAQQFPDLHSELNLSSLELGDSALYFCASSVGQPGVETQYFGPGTRLLVL.

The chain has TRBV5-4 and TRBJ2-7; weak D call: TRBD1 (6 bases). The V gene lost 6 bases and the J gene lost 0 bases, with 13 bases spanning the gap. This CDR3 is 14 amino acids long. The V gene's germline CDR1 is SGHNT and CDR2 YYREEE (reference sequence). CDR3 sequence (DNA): TGTGCCAGCACTGGGGGCGGCAGCTCCTACGAGCAGTACTTC. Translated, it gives CASTGGGSSYEQYF.

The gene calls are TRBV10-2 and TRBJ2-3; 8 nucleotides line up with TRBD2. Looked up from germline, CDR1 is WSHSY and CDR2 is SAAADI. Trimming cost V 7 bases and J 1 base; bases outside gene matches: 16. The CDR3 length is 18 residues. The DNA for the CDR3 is TGCGCCAGCACCCCGCCCGGGACTAGACTTGCCGGCACAGATACGCAGTATTTT. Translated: CASTPPGTRLAGTDTQYF.

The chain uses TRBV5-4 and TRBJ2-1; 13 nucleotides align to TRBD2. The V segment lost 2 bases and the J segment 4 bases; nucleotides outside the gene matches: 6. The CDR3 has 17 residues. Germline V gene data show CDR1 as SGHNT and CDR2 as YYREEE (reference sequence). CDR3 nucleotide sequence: TGTGCCAGCAGCTTAGGACTAGCGGGGGCATTGTACAATGAGCAGTTCTTC. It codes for CASSLGLAGALYNEQFF.

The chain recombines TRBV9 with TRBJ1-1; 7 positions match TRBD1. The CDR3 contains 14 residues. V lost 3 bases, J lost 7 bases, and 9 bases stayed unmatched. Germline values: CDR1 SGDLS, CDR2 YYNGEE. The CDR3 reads CASSDTGVGGEAFF. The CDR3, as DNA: TGTGCCAGCAGCGATACAGGGGTTGGAGGTGAAGCTTTCTTT.

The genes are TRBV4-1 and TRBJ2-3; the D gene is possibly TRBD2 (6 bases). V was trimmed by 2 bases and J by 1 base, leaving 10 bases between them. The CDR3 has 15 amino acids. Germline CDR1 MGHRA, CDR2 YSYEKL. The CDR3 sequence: CASSQFWGGTDTQYF. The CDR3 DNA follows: TGCGCCAGCAGCCAATTTTGGGGGGGCACAGATACGCAGTATTTT.

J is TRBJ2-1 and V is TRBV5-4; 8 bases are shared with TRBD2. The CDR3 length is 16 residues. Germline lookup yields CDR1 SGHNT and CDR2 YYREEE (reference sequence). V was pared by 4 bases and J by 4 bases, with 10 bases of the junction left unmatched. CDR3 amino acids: CASSTRLAGLYNEQFF. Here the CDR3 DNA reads TGTGCCAGCAGCACCCGTTTAGCGGGATTATACAATGAGCAGTTCTTC.